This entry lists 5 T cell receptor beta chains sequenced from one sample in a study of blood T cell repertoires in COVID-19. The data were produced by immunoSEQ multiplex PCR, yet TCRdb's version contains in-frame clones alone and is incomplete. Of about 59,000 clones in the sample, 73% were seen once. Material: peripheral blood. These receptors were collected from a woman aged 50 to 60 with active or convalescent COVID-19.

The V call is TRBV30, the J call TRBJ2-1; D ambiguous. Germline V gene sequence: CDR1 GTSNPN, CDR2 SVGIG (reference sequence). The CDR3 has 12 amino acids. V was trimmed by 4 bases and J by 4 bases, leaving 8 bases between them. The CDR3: CAWIPLYNEQFF. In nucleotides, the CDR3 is TGTGCCTGGATCCCCCTTTACAATGAGCAGTTCTTC.

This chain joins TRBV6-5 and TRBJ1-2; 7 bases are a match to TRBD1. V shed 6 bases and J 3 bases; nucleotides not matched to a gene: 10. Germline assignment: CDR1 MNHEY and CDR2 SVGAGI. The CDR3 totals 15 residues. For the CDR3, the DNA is TGTGCCAGCAGCGTTCCGGGACAGAGTCACTATGGCTACACCTTC. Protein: CASSVPGQSHYGYTF.

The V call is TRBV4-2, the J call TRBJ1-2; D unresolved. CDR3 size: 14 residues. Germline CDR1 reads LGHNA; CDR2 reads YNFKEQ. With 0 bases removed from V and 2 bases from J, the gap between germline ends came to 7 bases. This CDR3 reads CASSQDLGNYGYTF. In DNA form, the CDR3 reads TGTGCCAGCAGCCAAGATCTCGGGAACTATGGCTACACCTTC.

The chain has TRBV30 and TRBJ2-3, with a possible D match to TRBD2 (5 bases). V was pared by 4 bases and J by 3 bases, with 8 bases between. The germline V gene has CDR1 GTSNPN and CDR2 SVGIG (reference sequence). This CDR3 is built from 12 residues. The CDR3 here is CAWNRRTDTQYF. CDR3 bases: TGTGCCTGGAATAGGAGGACAGATACGCAGTATTTT.

For the CDR3, the DNA is TGTGCCAGCAGCTCCAGTCCGGGACAGGGGAATTCACCCCTCCACTTT. Translating gives CASSSSPGQGNSPLHF. The rearrangement uses TRBV9 and TRBJ1-6, with TRBD1 matching over 10 bases. Germline V CDR1 and CDR2: SGDLS, YYNGEE. The CDR3 consists of 16 residues. V shed 4 bases and J 7 bases; nucleotides not matched to a gene: 8. Filled out from reference TRBV9 and TRBJ1-6, the complete variable domain reads DSGVTQTPKHLITATGQRVTLRCSPRSGDLSVYWYQQSLDQGLQFLIQYYNGEERAKGNILERFSAQQFPDLHSELNLSSLELGDSALYFCASSSSPGQGNSPLHFGNGTRLTVT.